The 22 T cell receptor beta chains in this list originate from one sample, sequenced in a study of T cell responses to AZD1222 COVID-19 vaccine. Profiling relied on immunoSEQ multiplex PCR, and the TCRdb table lists in-frame clones only, not all of them. The sample carries tens of thousands of clones, around 80% recorded once. Sequenced material: peripheral blood, taken on day 0 of AZD1222 vaccination. These receptors originate from an adult in good health.

The CDR3 sequence: CASSTAGTSFASYNEQFF. CDR3 DNA: TGTGCCAGTAGTACCGCAGGGACTAGCTTTGCGTCCTACAATGAGCAGTTCTTC. The rearrangement links TRBV19 to TRBJ2-1; 9 bases match TRBD2. The CDR3 has 18 amino acids. From germline, CDR1 is LNHDA and CDR2 SQIVND (reference sequence). J was trimmed by 1 base and V by 4 bases; bases with no gene match: 11.

This chain connects TRBV5-6 to TRBJ2-4; D is unclear. Germline values: CDR1 SGHDT, CDR2 YYEEEE. The CDR3 totals 12 residues. Deletions cut 2 bases from V and 5 bases from J, with 5 bases between. The CDR3 bases are TGTGCCAGCAGCTTTGGCGAAAACATTCAGTACTTC. As protein: CASSFGENIQYF. The complete variable domain, with remaining parts taken from reference TRBV5-6 and TRBJ2-4, reads DAGVTQSPTHLIKTRGQQVTLRCSPKSGHDTVSWYQQALGQGPQFIFQYYEEEERQRGNFPDRFSGHQFPNYSSELNVNALLLGDSALYLCASSFGENIQYFGAGTRLSVL.

J is TRBJ1-5 and V is TRBV3-1 (or the pseudogene TRBV3-2); D gene unclear. Per the germline V gene, CDR1 is LGHDT and CDR2 is YNNKEL (reference sequence). The CDR3 is 12 amino acids. The V gene lost 5 bases and the J gene lost 7 bases, with 9 bases spanning the gap. CDR3 bases: TGTGCCAGCAGCAGATCGGGGCAGCCCCAGCATTTT. This gives the protein CASSRSGQPQHF.

This chain joins TRBV6-1 and TRBJ2-1; 10 bases match TRBD1. Germline assignment: CDR1 MNHNS and CDR2 SASEGT. Trimming at V came to 3 bases and at J to 10 bases, leaving 9 bases not matched to a gene. This CDR3 is built from 15 residues. The CDR3 is CASSDRWGTGDEQFF. CDR3 nucleotides: TGTGCCAGCAGTGATCGGTGGGGGACAGGGGACGAGCAGTTCTTC.

This chain links TRBV11-2 with TRBJ1-2; D unclear. Germline V gene data show CDR1 as SGHAT and CDR2 as FQNNGV. This CDR3 contains 12 residues. The V and J ends lost 8 bases and 0 bases respectively, with 7 bases between them. The CDR3 is CASGSSNYGYTF. CDR3 nucleotide sequence: TGTGCCAGCGGAAGTTCTAACTATGGCTACACCTTC.

V usage is TRBV6-6 and J usage is TRBJ2-3; TRBD1 matches 8 bases. The junction had 10 bases not matched to a gene; V was cut back by 4 bases and J by 4 bases. The CDR3 length is 16 residues. CDR1 is MNHNY, CDR2 SVGAGI, per germline (reference sequence). Here the CDR3 reads CASSWPTGVDPDTQYF. The CDR3, as DNA: TGTGCCAGCAGTTGGCCGACAGGGGTGGATCCAGATACGCAGTATTTT.

The chain's CDR3 is CATSVLSISYGYTF. The CDR3 region has the DNA TGTGCCACCAGCGTCCTGAGCATTTCGTATGGCTACACCTTC. The chain combines TRBV24-1 with TRBJ1-2; D gene uncertain. V lost 7 bases and J lost 5, with 16 bases in between. This CDR3 region has 14 residues. Germline V gives CDR1 KGHDR, CDR2 SFDVKD.

The sample holds one count of this clone. The V and J genes are TRBV7-2 and TRBJ2-3, with TRBD2 matching over 15 bases. This CDR3 contains 18 residues. Germline V gene lookup returns CDR1 SGHTA and CDR2 FQGNSA. V trimming: 4 bases; J trimming: 2 bases; junction bases outside the gene matches: 7. The CDR3 coding sequence is TGTGCCAGCAGCTCGGGACTAGCGGGGGGCCCCCTCACAGATACGCAGTATTTT. It translates to CASSSGLAGGPLTDTQYF.

The chain has TRBV28 and TRBJ1-4; D perhaps matches TRBD1 (5 bases). Germline CDR1 and CDR2: MDHEN and SYDVKM. This CDR3 comprises 13 residues. The germline V and J ends were trimmed by 2 bases and 8 bases, with 9 bases remaining between them. The CDR3 loop is CASSLQGSEKLFF. The DNA for the CDR3 is TGTGCCAGCAGTTTACAGGGAAGCGAAAAACTGTTTTTT.

The V call is TRBV7-6, the J call TRBJ2-3, with 7 positions matching TRBD2. CDR1 is SGHVS and CDR2 is FNYEAQ in the germline V gene. V was clipped by 2 bases and J by 4 bases; unmatched bases: 6. The length of the CDR3 is 15 residues. CDR3 protein: CASSLQPSGSDTQYF. The CDR3 DNA is TGTGCCAGCAGCTTACAGCCTAGCGGATCAGATACGCAGTATTTT.

The CDR3 spells CASSLVGEYEQYF. CDR3 DNA sequence: TGTGCCAGCAGCTTAGTTGGAGAGTACGAGCAGTACTTC. V and J are TRBV11-3 and TRBJ2-7; D remains unclear. CDR3 size: 13 residues. Germline V gives CDR1 SGHNT, CDR2 YENEEA. Trimming took 1 base from V and 4 from J, leaving 8 bases between them.

The chain couples TRBV2 to TRBJ1-6; D remains ambiguous. V was shortened by 4 bases and J by 7 bases, with 8 bases between the two germline ends. Germline V gives CDR1 SNHLY, CDR2 FYNNEI. This CDR3 is built from 13 residues. CDR3 protein: CASSGRPNSPLHF. The CDR3 DNA sequence: TGTGCCAGCAGTGGCAGGCCCAATTCACCCCTCCACTTT.

This clone came up a few times. V and J are TRBV10-3 and TRBJ2-7, with TRBD1 as a possible D gene (6 bases). Trimming pared 0 bases from V and 6 bases from J, leaving 6 bases between. The length of the CDR3 is 12 residues. Germline V gene sequence: CDR1 ENHRY, CDR2 SYGVKD. Here the CDR3 reads CAISESGAEQYF. CDR3 sequence (DNA): TGTGCCATCAGTGAGTCGGGGGCCGAGCAGTACTTC.

The chain employs TRBV15 and TRBJ1-5; tentatively, D is TRBD1 (6 bases). This CDR3 has 16 residues. The V end lost 0 bases, the J end lost 10 bases, and 19 bases lay between the germline ends. Per the germline V gene, CDR1 is LNHNV and CDR2 is YYDKDF (reference sequence). This chain's CDR3 is CATSREKTGTKSPQHF. CDR3 DNA: TGTGCCACCAGCAGAGAGAAGACAGGAACTAAAAGTCCCCAGCATTTT.

V and J are TRBV3-1 (or the pseudogene TRBV3-2) and TRBJ1-2; the D gene is possibly TRBD1 (5 bases). Per the germline V gene, CDR1 is LGHDT and CDR2 is YNNKEL (reference sequence). V was cut by 3 bases and J by 3 bases, with 14 bases left in between. The CDR3 runs 15 residues. The CDR3 bases are TGTGCCAGCAGCCAGGTTTCAACAGGAGACTATGGCTACACCTTC. It encodes CASSQVSTGDYGYTF.

This chain uses TRBV28 with TRBJ1-2; D gene unclear. The CDR3 is 13 residues long. Trimming took 10 bases from V and 4 from J, leaving 16 bases between them. CDR1 and CDR2 (germline): MDHEN, SYDVKM. The CDR3 sequence is CATLNLTFYGYTF. The DNA of the CDR3 is TGTGCCACCCTGAATCTCACCTTCTATGGCTACACCTTC.

The table lists this clone with a few counts. This chain links TRBV11-2 with TRBJ2-2; D is tentatively TRBD1 or TRBD2 (6 bases each). The ends were cut back, 3 bases at V and 7 bases at J, with 18 bases in the middle. CDR1 SGHAT and CDR2 FQNNGV come from the germline V gene. The CDR3 spans 16 residues. The CDR3 region has the DNA TGTGCCAGCAGCTTTGCCGTCGGGGGCCTAGGCGGGGAGCTGTTTTTT. It is translated as CASSFAVGGLGGELFF.

The chain couples TRBV6-1 to TRBJ2-5, with 15 bases lining up with TRBD2. This CDR3 has 18 amino acids. CDR1 and CDR2 from the germline V gene are MNHNS and SASEGT. V lost 3 bases and J lost 2; bases outside the gene matches: 7. CDR3 sequence reads: CASSEVTGLAGGQETQYF. Here the CDR3 DNA reads TGTGCCAGCAGTGAGGTGACTGGACTAGCGGGGGGGCAAGAGACCCAGTACTTC.

This sequence joins TRBV18 and TRBJ2-5, with TRBD1 matching 7 bases. The CDR3 consists of 14 residues. Per germline, CDR1 KGHSH and CDR2 LQKENI. V lost 8 bases to trimming and J lost 2 bases; unmatched junction nucleotides: 8. CDR3 amino acids: CASTFTGDQETQYF. The CDR3 DNA reads as TGTGCCAGCACTTTTACAGGGGATCAAGAGACCCAGTACTTC.

The gene calls are TRBV6-5 and TRBJ2-2, with a possible D match to TRBD1 (6 bases). This CDR3 is built from 15 residues. CDR1 and CDR2 from the germline V gene are MNHEY and SVGAGI. V lost 4 bases and J lost 4, with 13 bases in between. The CDR3 region is CASSFRQDSTGELFF. CDR3 bases: TGTGCCAGCAGTTTCAGACAGGATTCCACCGGGGAGCTGTTTTTT.

This chain joins TRBV6-5 and TRBJ1-4; D is unresolved. From germline, CDR1 is MNHEY and CDR2 SVGAGI. The CDR3 is made up of 13 amino acids. Trimming pared 5 bases from V and 6 bases from J, leaving 10 bases between. The CDR3, as DNA: TGTGCCAGCAGTCGGAACGGTGATGAAAAACTGTTTTTT. Encoded protein: CASSRNGDEKLFF.

CDR3 residues: CASSPGTGDLYGYTF. CDR3 nucleotide sequence: TGTGCCAGCAGCCCGGGGACAGGCGACTTATATGGCTACACCTTC. V usage is TRBV6-2 or TRBV6-3 and J usage is TRBJ1-2; 8 bases are shared with TRBD1. Trimming removed 6 bases from V and 5 bases from J; junction bases left unmatched: 11. Germline V gene lookup returns CDR1 MNHEY and CDR2 SVGEGT. The CDR3 consists of 15 residues.